A single TCR beta chain is shown here with its context. In assigning cohorts, the study relied on participant-reported clinical history. The CDR3 extends over 14 amino acids. The V gene lost 5 bases and the J gene lost 1 base, with 9 bases spanning the gap. The germline V gene encodes CDR1 MNHEY and CDR2 SMNVEV (reference sequence). The data were obtained in a study of blood T cell repertoires in COVID-19. The authors' processing: Amplified reference gene primers provided the basis for estimating nucleated cell counts. This table comes from immunoSEQ multiplex PCR, and its TCRdb copy is limited to in-frame clones, with some not included. V and J calls and clone size are given by that table; D and trimming were obtained from the DNA. The sample contains 300,000 to 450,000 clones, roughly 90% of which appear only once.

The gene calls are TRBV27 and TRBJ1-3, with unresolved D. Sequencing was done on a sample of PBMCs or T cells enriched from blood (not recorded which). This clonotype originated in a woman aged 30 to 39 who had been exposed to COVID-19. As DNA, the CDR3 is TGTGCCAGCAGTCCTCACATATCTGGAAACACCATATATTTT. Its translation is CASSPHISGNTIYF.